This T cell receptor (beta chain) comes out of a study of shared clonotypes between healthy human individuals. Looking at the study overall: A couple of female and a few male donors aged 18 to 49 were enrolled. Used for every donor were three CD4 naive, three CD4 memory, two CD8 naive and one CD8 memory plate. Study conclusions and caveats: A handful of donors held approximately 4.6% of naive CD4 clonotypes in common.

Sequencing used immunoSEQ multiplex PCR; TCRdb keeps in-frame clones, though not all of them. The sample yields 1,500,000 or so clones, roughly 96% seen once. CDR3 length equals 11 residues. V was shortened by 4 bases and J by 2 bases, with 6 bases between the two germline ends. Germline assignment: CDR1 DFQATT and CDR2 SNEGSKA (reference sequence). This clone is a singleton in its sample. Its antigen is unidentified. The same CDR3 can be traced to other DNA sequences in this sample. The chain employs TRBV20-1 and TRBJ2-7; the D is unclear. The TCR originated in a man aged 30 to 39 in good health. Specimen: naive CD4+ T cells sorted from blood. The subset: CD45RA+ positively selected. CDR3 DNA sequence: TGCAGTGCTATAAGGACCTACGAGCAGTACTTC. It is translated as CSAIRTYEQYF.